This TCR beta chain was profiled in a study of blood T cell repertoires in COVID-19. As for the study in general: The origin of the acute and convalescent COVID-19 samples was the United States, Italy and Spain.

The V end lost 6 bases, the J end lost 2 bases, and 12 bases lay between the germline ends. The CDR3 has 14 amino acids. Germline V gene lookup returns CDR1 LNHDA and CDR2 SQIVND (reference sequence). The authors' processing: Counts of nucleated cells, estimated from reference gene primer amplification, were obtained. Sequencing was performed with immunoSEQ multiplex PCR; in TCRdb, only in-frame clones are kept and a portion is missing. That table is the source of V, J and clone size, and D and trimming were worked out from the DNA. This sample carries about 68,000 clones, around 80% of them seen once, and the ten largest clones take about 12%.

What was sequenced was peripheral blood. This TCR came from a human donor in a cohort sampled during active COVID-19. The chain has TRBV19 and TRBJ2-3; TRBD1 is a possible D gene (6 bases). CDR3 sequence reads: CASRPTGVTDTQYF. The DNA of the CDR3 is TGTGCCAGTAGACCGACAGGAGTCACAGATACGCAGTATTTT.